Detailed here is one T cell receptor (beta chain). The antigen remains undetermined. In the sorted-subset replicate PCRs, 200 ng DNA, 30,000 or so T cell genomes, was used. Profiled with immunoSEQ multiplex PCR; TCRdb holds only in-frame clones, not every one. Of about 1.1 million clones in the sample, 70% to 80% were seen once. The donors, healthy adults who were HIV-negative, had experienced no recent acute infections or vaccinations. The data were obtained in a study of shared clonotypes between healthy human individuals. Germline V lookup: CDR1 SGHTA, CDR2 FQGTGA. Trimming took 5 bases from V and 3 from J; bases not matched to a gene: 3. The CDR3 runs 13 residues. Study-wide points: Non-shared clonotypes showed lower generation probabilities than clonotypes common to all four donors.

This clonotype was obtained from a man aged 18 to 35 in good health. Some clones in this sample may be carry-over from other donors' samples. The chain uses TRBV7-3 and TRBJ2-5; 7 positions agree with TRBD1. The sequenced material came from memory CD4+ T cells from PBMCs. Subset specified: CD45RA-negative fraction. The CDR3 DNA reads as TGTGCCAGCAGCGCGGACAGGAAAGAGACCCAGTACTTC. Protein sequence: CASSADRKETQYF.